This T cell receptor (beta chain) is from a study of Ad26.COV2.S vaccination and SARS-CoV-2 variants. Looking at the study overall: Into the muscle, Ad26.COV2.S was dosed once or twice, 56 days apart. Notes on the study in general: Vaccine recipients surpassed placebo recipients in spike-specific TCR breadth. Participants given vaccine showed non-spike TCR breadth similar to that of placebo recipients.

Generated by immunoSEQ multiplex PCR, the TCRdb table keeps only in-frame clones and is missing some. Among some 390,000 clones listed, roughly 90% were seen once. This clone was detected only once. Its antigen is currently unknown. Regarding treatment: some 20 received Ad26.COV2.S at low or high dose, single or two shots; several received placebo; per-sample allocation not given. All samples were drawn on day 63, counting from the first vaccine or placebo injection. This clonotype originated in a person aged 18-65 years who received the Ad26.COV2.S COVID-19 vaccine or a placebo. The specimen was peripheral blood, collected in a trial of Ad26.COV2.S vaccine versus placebo.

CDR3 sequence: CASSLGAPGANVLTF. The DNA of the CDR3 is TGTGCCAGCAGCTTGGGTGCGCCCGGGGCCAACGTCCTGACTTTC. The rearrangement uses TRBV5-4 and TRBJ2-6; the D is unclear. The CDR3 extends over 15 amino acids. The V and J ends lost 0 bases and 4 bases respectively, with 8 bases between them. The germline gives CDR1 SGHNT, CDR2 YYREEE (reference sequence). Supplemented by reference TRBV5-4 and TRBJ2-6, the full variable domain reads ETGVTQSPTHLIKTRGQQVTLRCSSQSGHNTVSWYQQALGQGPQFIFQYYREEENGRGNFPPRFSGLQFPNYSSELNVNALELDDSALYLCASSLGAPGANVLTFGAGSRLTVL.